Following are 27 T cell receptor beta chains from one sample sequenced in a study of neoadjuvant nivolumab and ipilimumab in lung cancer. Assay used: immunoSEQ multiplex PCR; TCRdb lists only in-frame clones, some missing. The sample has 7,700 or so clones, roughly 89% seen once. This sample comprised tumor tissue, obtained after neoadjuvant nivolumab, alone or with ipilimumab, at or shortly before surgery. All receptors come from an adult with non-small cell lung cancer. Some clones in this sample may be carry-over from other donors' samples.

The chain couples TRBV29-1 to TRBJ2-7; 7 nucleotides line up with TRBD1. The CDR3 contains 12 residues. Germline CDR1 is SQVTM and CDR2 is ANQGSEA. V gave up 0 bases and J gave up 9 bases; unmatched junction bases: 5. The CDR3 DNA is TGCAGCGTTGAAGATCGGGCAGGGGGGCAGTACTTC. This translates into CSVEDRAGGQYF.

V gene TRBV25-1 combines with J gene TRBJ2-3; TRBD2 is a possible D gene (5 bases). The CDR3 spans 14 residues. Germline V gene sequence: CDR1 MGHDK, CDR2 SYGVNS. V dropped 6 bases and J dropped 3 bases, with 13 bases sitting between them. The CDR3 protein is CASSPGSRTDTQYF. CDR3 in DNA: TGTGCCAGCAGCCCGGGGTCCCGAACAGATACGCAGTATTTT.

The chain links TRBV11-2 to TRBJ1-2; 9 nucleotides align to TRBD1. CDR1 and CDR2 (germline): SGHAT, FQNNGV. The CDR3 is 16 amino acids. J was trimmed by 4 bases and V by 3 bases; bases with no gene match: 9. The CDR3 DNA reads as TGTGCCAGCAGCTTCGCGTTACAGGGGGCCGGCTATGGCTACACCTTC. It yields the protein CASSFALQGAGYGYTF.

The rearrangement joins TRBV29-1 to TRBJ2-7; D may correspond to TRBD1 or TRBD2 (5 bases each). The V gene lost 6 bases and the J gene lost 2 bases, with 14 bases spanning the gap. Per the germline V gene, CDR1 is SQVTM and CDR2 is ANQGSEA. CDR3 length: 13 amino acids. This chain's CDR3 is CSVLRDGTYEQYF. DNA for the CDR3: TGCAGCGTCCTCCGGGACGGAACCTACGAGCAGTACTTC.

The chain combines TRBV11-1 with TRBJ2-1; D not certain. This CDR3 is 11 amino acids long. The germline V and J ends were trimmed by 8 bases and 7 bases, with 9 bases remaining between them. Germline values: CDR1 SGHAT, CDR2 FQDESV (reference sequence). CDR3 coding DNA: TGTGCCAGCGGCACAAGGAATGAGCAGTTCTTC. This gives the protein CASGTRNEQFF.

The chain recombines TRBV7-9 with TRBJ1-4; D is undetermined. Trimming stripped 1 base from V and 7 bases from J, with 7 bases between. The CDR3 is 13 residues long. Germline V lookup: CDR1 SEHNR, CDR2 FQNEAQ (reference sequence). The CDR3 region is CASSLVAGEKLFF. The DNA of the CDR3 is TGTGCCAGCAGCTTAGTGGCGGGTGAAAAACTGTTTTTT.

This chain connects TRBV5-1 to TRBJ2-7, with 10 bases lining up with TRBD1. This CDR3 region has 16 residues. Germline V gives CDR1 SGHRS, CDR2 YFSETQ. J lost 2 bases, V lost 5 bases, and 10 bases had no gene match. The CDR3 here is CASRTTTGTGAYEQYF. CDR3 nucleotides: TGCGCCAGCAGAACAACAACCGGGACAGGGGCCTACGAGCAGTACTTC.

This clone was observed a single time. The gene calls are TRBV10-3 and TRBJ2-7, with 9 bases lining up with TRBD1. The CDR3 runs 15 residues. With V trimmed by 10 bases and J by 6 bases, 16 bases remained unmatched. In germline, CDR1 is ENHRY, CDR2 SYGVKD. In nucleotides, the CDR3 is TGTGCCAGCGCCTCCGCCGGGACAGGGAGGACCGAGCAGTACTTC. Its protein product is CASASAGTGRTEQYF.

This clone was counted a few times. V is TRBV5-1 and J is TRBJ2-1, with TRBD2 matching over 10 bases. Germline loops: CDR1 SGHRS, CDR2 YFSETQ. CDR3 length: 15 amino acids. With V trimmed by 3 bases and J by 3 bases, 3 bases remained unmatched. The CDR3 bases are TGCGCCAGCAGCTCAGGACTAGCGGACTACAATGAGCAGTTCTTC. Residues: CASSSGLADYNEQFF.

This chain joins TRBV29-1 and TRBJ1-2; TRBD1 matches at 9 bases. CDR1 SQVTM and CDR2 ANQGSEA come from the germline V gene. J lost 0 bases, V lost 5 bases, and 1 base had no gene match. CDR3 length: 13 residues. CDR3 protein: CSVRTGANYGYTF. CDR3 bases: TGCAGCGTTCGGACAGGGGCTAACTATGGCTACACCTTC.

This clone was seen only once. This chain connects TRBV11-2 to TRBJ2-7; D perhaps matches TRBD1 (6 bases). The V end was cut by 0 bases, the J end by 9 bases, with 18 bases between. Looked up from germline, CDR1 is SGHAT and CDR2 is FQNNGV. This CDR3 is built from 15 residues. CDR3 region: CASSLDLGTPTAQYF. CDR3 in DNA: TGTGCCAGCAGCTTAGATCTGGGGACACCTACGGCGCAGTACTTC.

This clone was counted between two and nine times. This chain uses TRBV6-6 with TRBJ2-7; D unresolved. Germline V gene data show CDR1 as MNHNY and CDR2 as SVGAGI (reference sequence). V lost 6 bases and J 3 bases, leaving 9 bases between the germline ends. The CDR3 loop spans 12 amino acids. For the CDR3, the DNA is TGTGCCAGCAGCTTTAGTGTCTACGAGCAGTACTTC. Protein sequence: CASSFSVYEQYF.

The chain uses TRBV5-6 and TRBJ1-3; 8 nucleotides align to TRBD1. The CDR3 is made up of 14 amino acids. From germline, CDR1 is SGHDT and CDR2 YYEEEE. J was trimmed by 3 bases and V by 3 bases; bases with no gene match: 2. The CDR3 DNA sequence: TGTGCCAGCAGCTCAACAGGGGGTGGAAACACCATATATTTT. It yields the protein CASSSTGGGNTIYF.

V and J are TRBV6-5 and TRBJ1-5; 10 bases are shared with TRBD1. The CDR3 runs to 15 residues. V was clipped by 8 bases and J by 6 bases; unmatched bases: 10. The germline V gene has CDR1 MNHEY and CDR2 SVGAGI. The CDR3 region has the DNA TGTGCCAGCGGACCGACAGGGGGCGGGGGTCAGCCCCAGCATTTT. It translates to CASGPTGGGGQPQHF.

The chain links TRBV7-2 to TRBJ2-6, with D unclear. In germline, CDR1 is SGHTA, CDR2 FQGNSA. The CDR3 is 14 residues long. Trimming left V 8 bases short and J 2 bases short, with 10 bases between. The DNA for the CDR3 is TGTGCCAGCGAACAAAACCCTGGGGCCAACGTCCTGACTTTC. This gives the protein CASEQNPGANVLTF.

The genes are TRBV7-9 and TRBJ2-1, with 8 bases matching TRBD1. The CDR3 sequence is 13 residues long. Germline CDR1 SEHNR, CDR2 FQNEAQ (reference sequence). J was trimmed by 9 bases and V by 3 bases; bases with no gene match: 4. CDR3 sequence reads: CASSFGQGGEQFF. CDR3 DNA: TGTGCCAGCAGCTTTGGACAGGGAGGTGAGCAGTTCTTC.

CDR3 sequence reads: CASSPASRWQDEKLFF. The CDR3 DNA reads as TGTGCCAGTAGTCCAGCCTCCAGGTGGCAAGACGAAAAACTGTTTTTT. The genes are TRBV19 and TRBJ1-4; no clear D. Germline V gives CDR1 LNHDA, CDR2 SQIVND (reference sequence). V lost 5 bases to trimming and J lost 8 bases, with 21 bases between them. There are 16 residues in the CDR3.

The chain employs TRBV7-9 and TRBJ2-5, with D perhaps TRBD1 (7 bases). V lost 10 bases, J lost 5 bases, and 14 bases lay in between. Germline V gene data show CDR1 as SEHNR and CDR2 as FQNEAQ (reference sequence). The length of the CDR3 is 12 residues. The CDR3 protein is CAIMTGRETQYF. The CDR3 nucleotides are TGTGCCATCATGACAGGGAGGGAGACCCAGTACTTC. Combining the CDR3 with reference TRBV7-9 and TRBJ2-5 gives the whole variable domain DTGVSQNPRHKITKRGQNVTFRCDPISEHNRLYWYRQTLGQGPEFLTYFQNEAQLEKSRLLSDRFSAERPKGSFSTLEIQRTEQGDSAMYLCAIMTGRETQYFGPGTRLLVL.

The chain employs TRBV27 and TRBJ2-5, with 9 nucleotides matching TRBD2. V gave up 6 bases and J gave up 4 bases; unmatched junction bases: 9. This CDR3 comprises 15 residues. CDR1 is MNHEY, CDR2 SMNVEV, per germline (reference sequence). The CDR3 is CASSLSGRYGETQYF. In nucleotides, the CDR3 is TGTGCCAGCAGCTTAAGCGGGAGGTATGGAGAGACCCAGTACTTC.

This clone showed up just a few times. The rearrangement uses TRBV4-1 and TRBJ1-4; perhaps TRBD1 as D (5 bases). Trimming cost V 2 bases and J 7 bases, with 14 bases left between them. The CDR3 runs to 15 residues. CDR1 is MGHRA, CDR2 YSYEKL, per germline. The CDR3 region has the DNA TGCGCCAGCAGCCAACCGGGACCCTGGGGTGAAAAACTGTTTTTT. It encodes CASSQPGPWGEKLFF.

The rearrangement uses TRBV6-4 and TRBJ1-1, with 9 bases fitting TRBD1. The germline CDR1 and CDR2 sequences are MRHNA and SNTAGT. The CDR3 sequence is 14 residues long. Trimming cost V 6 bases and J 5 bases; bases outside gene matches: 7. DNA of the CDR3: TGTGCCAGCAGGGGGGGACAGGGACGGACTGAAGCTTTCTTT. Its protein product is CASRGGQGRTEAFF.

The V and J genes are TRBV2 and TRBJ2-2; 10 nucleotides align to TRBD2. Germline V gene lookup returns CDR1 SNHLY and CDR2 FYNNEI. The length of the CDR3 is 18 residues. V shed 1 base, J shed 6 bases, and the junction held 11 bases outside the gene matches. Here the CDR3 DNA reads TGTGCCAGCAGTGAAGAAGCTAGCGGGAGTAGTTTGGCCGGGGAGCTGTTTTTT. This gives the protein CASSEEASGSSLAGELFF. The full variable domain, its missing parts supplied by reference TRBV2 and TRBJ2-2, is EPEVTQTPSHQVTQMGQEVILRCVPISNHLYFYWYRQILGQKVEFLVSFYNNEISEKSEIFDDQFSVERPDGSNFTLKIRSTKLEDSAMYFCASSEEASGSSLAGELFFGEGSRLTVL.

This sequence joins TRBV27 and TRBJ1-1; 7 bases fit TRBD1. There are 15 residues in the CDR3. The junction had 10 bases not matched to a gene; V was cut back by 5 bases and J by 4 bases. Per the germline V gene, CDR1 is MNHEY and CDR2 is SMNVEV (reference sequence). The CDR3 is CASSAQRQGGTEAFF. In DNA form, the CDR3 reads TGTGCCAGCAGTGCACAACGACAGGGTGGCACTGAAGCTTTCTTT.

The gene calls are TRBV4-3 and TRBJ1-5; no definite D call. Between the trimmed V and J ends, which lost 0 bases and 3 bases, there was a span of 9 bases. The CDR3 spans 15 residues. Germline CDR1 reads LGHNA; CDR2 reads YSLEER. In nucleotides, the CDR3 is TGCGCCAGCAGCCAAGAGGCTGGCGTCAATCAGCCCCAGCATTTT. It yields the protein CASSQEAGVNQPQHF.

The rearrangement uses TRBV29-1 and TRBJ1-1; TRBD1 matches 8 bases. With V trimmed by 5 bases and J by 5 bases, 7 bases remained unmatched. Germline V gene sequence: CDR1 SQVTM, CDR2 ANQGSEA. CDR3 length equals 13 residues. The CDR3 sequence is CSVSTGGGTEAFF. The DNA of the CDR3 is TGCAGCGTTTCAACAGGGGGAGGGACTGAAGCTTTCTTT.

The chain couples TRBV28 to TRBJ2-7; TRBD2 matches at 8 bases. The germline V gene has CDR1 MDHEN and CDR2 SYDVKM. The CDR3 loop spans 14 amino acids. The V and J ends lost 6 bases and 2 bases, in that order; junction bases with no gene match: 6. The CDR3: CASSLTGGAYEQYF. The CDR3 DNA follows: TGTGCCAGCAGCCTAACGGGAGGGGCCTACGAGCAGTACTTC.

Comments on this clone: The sample contains more than one DNA sequence encoding this CDR3. The chain has TRBV18 and TRBJ2-2; D is unresolved. Germline V gene sequence: CDR1 KGHSH, CDR2 LQKENI. The CDR3 consists of 12 residues. Trimming cost V 1 base and J 5 bases, with 2 bases left between them. The CDR3 DNA reads TGTGCCAGCTCACCACAGACCGGGGAGCTGTTTTTT. Protein product: CASSPQTGELFF. Full variable domain (rest looked up from reference TRBV18 and TRBJ2-2): NAGVMQNPRHLVRRRGQEARLRCSPMKGHSHVYWYRQLPEEGLKFMVYLQKENIIDESGMPKERFSAEFPKEGPSILRIQQVVRGDSAAYFCASSPQTGELFFGEGSRLTVL.